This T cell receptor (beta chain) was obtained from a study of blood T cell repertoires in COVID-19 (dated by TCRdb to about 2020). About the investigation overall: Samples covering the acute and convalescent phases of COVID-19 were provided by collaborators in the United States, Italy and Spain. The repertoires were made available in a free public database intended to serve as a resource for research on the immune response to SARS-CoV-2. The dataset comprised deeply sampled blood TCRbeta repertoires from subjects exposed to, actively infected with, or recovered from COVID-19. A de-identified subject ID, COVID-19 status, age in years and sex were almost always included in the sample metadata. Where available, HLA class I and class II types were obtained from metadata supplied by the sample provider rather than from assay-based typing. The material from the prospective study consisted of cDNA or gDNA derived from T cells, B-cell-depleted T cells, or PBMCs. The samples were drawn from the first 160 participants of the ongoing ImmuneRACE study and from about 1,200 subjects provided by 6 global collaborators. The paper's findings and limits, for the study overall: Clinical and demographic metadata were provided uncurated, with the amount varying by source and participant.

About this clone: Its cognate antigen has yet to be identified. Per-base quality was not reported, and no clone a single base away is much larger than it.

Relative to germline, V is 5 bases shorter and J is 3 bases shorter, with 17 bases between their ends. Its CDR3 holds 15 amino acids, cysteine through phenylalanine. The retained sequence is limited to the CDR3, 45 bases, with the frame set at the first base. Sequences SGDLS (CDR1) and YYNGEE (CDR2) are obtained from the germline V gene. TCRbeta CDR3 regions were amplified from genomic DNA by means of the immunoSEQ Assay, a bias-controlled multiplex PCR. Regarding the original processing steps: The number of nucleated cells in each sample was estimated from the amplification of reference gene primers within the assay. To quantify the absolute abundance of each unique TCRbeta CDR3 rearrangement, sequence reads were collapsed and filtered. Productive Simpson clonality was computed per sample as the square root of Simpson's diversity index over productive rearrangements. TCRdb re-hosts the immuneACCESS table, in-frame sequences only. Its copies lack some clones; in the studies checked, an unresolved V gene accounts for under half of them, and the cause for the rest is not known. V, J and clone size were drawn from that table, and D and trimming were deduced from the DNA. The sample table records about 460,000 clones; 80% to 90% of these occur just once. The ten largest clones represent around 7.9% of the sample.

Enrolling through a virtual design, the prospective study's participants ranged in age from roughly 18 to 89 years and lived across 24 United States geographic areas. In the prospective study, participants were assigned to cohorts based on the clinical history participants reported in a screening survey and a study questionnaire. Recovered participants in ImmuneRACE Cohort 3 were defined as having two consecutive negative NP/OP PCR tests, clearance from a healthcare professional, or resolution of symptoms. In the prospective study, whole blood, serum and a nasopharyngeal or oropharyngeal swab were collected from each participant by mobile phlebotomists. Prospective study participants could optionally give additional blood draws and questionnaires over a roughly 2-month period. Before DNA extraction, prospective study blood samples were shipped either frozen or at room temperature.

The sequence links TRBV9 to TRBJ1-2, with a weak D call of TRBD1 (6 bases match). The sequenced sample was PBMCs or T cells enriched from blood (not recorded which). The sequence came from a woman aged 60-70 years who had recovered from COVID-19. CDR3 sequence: CASSNGRTAYYGYTF. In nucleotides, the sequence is TGTGCCAGCAGTAACGGGAGGACAGCTTACTATGGCTACACCTTC.